The clone carrying this T cell receptor (beta chain) has just a few counts. Its target is unknown. Using a J-beta primer mix together with a sample-barcoded 5' primer, a second PCR was run for about 6 to 11 cycles. A single record per CDR3 protein comes from TCRdb applying MiXCR to the 5' RACE reads. The sample contains 730,000 or so distinct CDR3 sequences, 35% to 50% of which appear only once. The data stem from a study of blood T cells in healthy people across ages. Findings of the study overall: Estimated diversity across one million T cells was deemed an underestimate.

CDR1 and CDR2 from the germline V gene are MNHEY and SVGEGT. Trimming stripped 5 bases from V and 9 bases from J, with 26 bases between. This CDR3 contains 16 residues. The chain is built from TRBV6-2 or TRBV6-3 and TRBJ2-7; D may be TRBD1 or TRBD2 (5 bases each). The receptor was derived from an elderly man in good health. Material: blood. CDR3 region: CASSRGFGTAAGRQYF. The CDR3 nucleotides read TGTGCCAGCAGTAGGGGCTTTGGGACCGCCGCCGGACGGCAGTACTTC.